This TCR beta chain was observed in a study of blood T cell repertoires in COVID-19. Study at large: COVID-19 samples, acute and convalescent, were from the United States, Italy and Spain. In each case, the material was cDNA or gDNA derived from T cells, B-cell-depleted T cells, or PBMCs.

In the original workflow: It was from reference gene primer amplification that nucleated cell counts were estimated. Produced via immunoSEQ multiplex PCR; TCRdb's table is partial and in-frame only. The DNA gave D and trimming, while V, J and clone size come from that table. Of about 53,000 clones in the sample, 90% were seen once. V gave up 8 bases and J gave up 11 bases, with 20 bases separating them. The CDR3 has 13 residues. The sequence was collected from a human donor in a cohort sampled during active COVID-19. Sequencing was carried out using peripheral blood. J is TRBJ2-3 and V is TRBV12-3 or TRBV12-4; D is possibly TRBD1 (6 bases). CDR3 protein: CASGTLGGVRQYF. The DNA for the CDR3 is TGTGCCAGCGGGACCCTAGGGGGAGTGCGGCAGTATTTT.